Listed here is a single TCR beta chain. The data stem from a study of control samples from healthy donors and cancer patients. Profiling relied on immunoSEQ multiplex PCR, and the TCRdb table lists in-frame clones only, not all of them. This sample has just over 20,000 clones, with under 90% found just once. Input material: PBMCs. This receptor was obtained from a man aged 55 to 70 with colorectal cancer.

CDR3 in amino acids: CASSTGGSNTGELFF. The DNA for the CDR3 is TGTGCCAGCAGTACGGGGGGGAGCAACACCGGGGAGCTGTTTTTT. The chain links TRBV6-4 to TRBJ2-2, with 8 positions matching TRBD2. The CDR3 consists of 15 residues. The germline V gene has CDR1 MRHNA and CDR2 SNTAGT. V was pared by 5 bases and J by 2 bases, with 4 bases of the junction left unmatched.